The clone carrying this TCR beta chain was counted only a few times. The antigen remains unidentified. Looked up from germline, CDR1 is LGHNA and CDR2 is YSLEER. The CDR3 has 15 residues. Trimming took 3 bases from V and 6 from J, leaving 14 bases between them. Unique molecular identifiers were used in preparing the TCRbeta library. TCRdb reanalysed the PCR reads using MiXCR and keeps one entry per CDR3 protein. Of hundreds of thousands of distinct CDR3 sequences in the sample, about 16% were seen once. The sample comes from a study of T-cell reconstitution after alpha-beta-depleted transplantation in children. Broader study findings: Elevated TCRbeta diversity at day 60 was traced, in some patients, to surviving recipient T cells and thymic progenitors. Where alpha-beta T cells came from about two months after transplant was reportedly several hundred expanded graft clones.

The starting material was PBMCs, mostly from graft donor cells, obtained 360 days after TCRalphabeta/CD19-depleted stem cell transplant. The chain has TRBV4-3 and TRBJ2-2, with D perhaps matching TRBD1 or TRBD2 (5 bases each). The receptor was isolated from a boy younger than two who had a stem cell transplant for Wiskott-Aldrich syndrome, so the T cells may come from the graft donor. The chain's CDR3 is CASSQGDQGAGELFF. CDR3 bases: TGCGCCAGCAGCCAGGGGGATCAGGGAGCCGGGGAGCTGTTTTTT.